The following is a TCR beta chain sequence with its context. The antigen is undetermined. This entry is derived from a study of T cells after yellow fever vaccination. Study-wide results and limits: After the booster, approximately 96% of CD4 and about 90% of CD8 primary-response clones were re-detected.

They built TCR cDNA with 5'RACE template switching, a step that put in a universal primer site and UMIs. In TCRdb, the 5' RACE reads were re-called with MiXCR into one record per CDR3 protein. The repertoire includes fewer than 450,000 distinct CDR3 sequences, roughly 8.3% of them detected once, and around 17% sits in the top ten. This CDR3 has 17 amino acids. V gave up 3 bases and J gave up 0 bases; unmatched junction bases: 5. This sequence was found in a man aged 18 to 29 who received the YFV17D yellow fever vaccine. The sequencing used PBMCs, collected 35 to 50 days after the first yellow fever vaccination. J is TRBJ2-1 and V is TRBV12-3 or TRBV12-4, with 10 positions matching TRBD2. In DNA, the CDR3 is TGTGCCAGCAGTTTGCGGCTAGCGGGGGTCTCCTACAATGAGCAGTTCTTC. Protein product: CASSLRLAGVSYNEQFF.